The 23 T cell receptor beta chains presented below share a single source sample, sequenced in a study of blood T cell repertoires in COVID-19. Some clones are missing from TCRdb's copy, which holds only in-frame ones; the method was immunoSEQ multiplex PCR. In the table there are approximately 200,000 clones, 75% to 90% of which are singletons. Material: PBMCs or T cells enriched from blood (not recorded which). The receptors stem from a man in his forties who had recovered from COVID-19.

The V call is TRBV7-2, the J call TRBJ2-1, with D tentatively TRBD2 (7 bases). The CDR3 is 15 amino acids. V lost 7 bases and J 4 bases, leaving 17 bases between the germline ends. Germline V gene data show CDR1 as SGHTA and CDR2 as FQGNSA. The CDR3 DNA reads as TGTGCCAGCATGGGTAGGGGGGGATATTACAATGAGCAGTTCTTC. Amino acid sequence: CASMGRGGYYNEQFF.

This clone has more than one count but fewer than ten. The V and J genes are TRBV12-5 and TRBJ1-2; 10 bases match TRBD1. The length of the CDR3 is 14 residues. From germline, CDR1 is LGHNT and CDR2 FRNRAP. The trim removed 5 bases at V and 13 bases at J, leaving 13 bases unmatched. The CDR3 DNA follows: TGTGCTAGTGGTCGGCGGGACAGGGGATTCGTCGCCACCTTC. Amino acids: CASGRRDRGFVATF. The entire variable domain, with the rest obtained from reference TRBV12-5 and TRBJ1-2, is as follows: DARVTQTPRHKVTEMGQEVTMRCQPILGHNTVFWYRQTMMQGLELLAYFRNRAPLDDSGMPKDRFSAEMPDATLATLKIQPSEPRDSAVYFCASGRRDRGFVATFGSGTRLTVV.

This chain uses TRBV11-2 with TRBJ1-5; D is ambiguous. The CDR3 length is 15 residues. With 2 bases removed from V and 1 base from J, the gap between germline ends came to 9 bases. Germline lookup yields CDR1 SGHAT and CDR2 FQNNGV. The CDR3 reads CASSLSPWSNQPQHF. The CDR3 bases are TGTGCCAGCAGCTTAAGCCCGTGGAGCAATCAGCCCCAGCATTTT.

The V gene is TRBV6-5, the J gene TRBJ2-5; TRBD2 agrees at 9 bases. This CDR3 contains 15 residues. J lost 5 bases, V lost 6 bases, and 10 bases had no gene match. Germline loops: CDR1 MNHEY, CDR2 SVGAGI. Written as DNA, the CDR3 is TGTGCCAGCAGGCCCATGGCGGGGGGGCGCGAGACCCAGTACTTC. Its protein is CASRPMAGGRETQYF.

This sequence joins TRBV3-1 (or the pseudogene TRBV3-2) and TRBJ1-6; a weak D match, TRBD1 (5 bases). Germline loops: CDR1 LGHDT, CDR2 YNNKEL (reference sequence). Deletions cut 7 bases from V and 10 bases from J, with 14 bases between. The CDR3 extends over 13 amino acids. CDR3 sequence reads: CASTFQGGSPLHF. The CDR3 nucleotides are TGTGCCAGCACCTTCCAGGGAGGCTCACCCCTCCACTTT.

This chain uses TRBV18 with TRBJ2-3; TRBD2 agrees at 8 bases. The J segment lost 4 bases and the V segment lost 3 bases, leaving 6 bases of the junction unmatched. CDR3 size: 15 residues. Germline V gene data show CDR1 as KGHSH and CDR2 as LQKENI. Written as DNA, the CDR3 is TGTGCCAGCTCACCTCCCGGGACTAGTTCAGATACGCAGTATTTT. As protein: CASSPPGTSSDTQYF.

The J gene is TRBJ1-2, the V gene TRBV19; 9 bases agree with TRBD1. Germline CDR1 LNHDA, CDR2 SQIVND (reference sequence). Unmatched junction bases numbered 8, after V lost 9 bases and J lost 0 bases. This CDR3 comprises 15 residues. As DNA, the CDR3 is TGTGCCAGCCATCCCGGGACAGGGACTAACTATGGCTACACCTTC. It translates to CASHPGTGTNYGYTF.

The rearrangement links TRBV5-1 to TRBJ2-7, with TRBD2 identical over 8 bases. CDR3 length: 16 amino acids. V lost 4 bases to trimming and J lost 1 base; unmatched junction nucleotides: 10. Germline V gene lookup returns CDR1 SGHRS and CDR2 YFSETQ. The CDR3 region is CASSLSTSGGSYEQYF. CDR3 coding DNA: TGCGCCAGCAGCCTAAGTACTAGCGGAGGGTCCTACGAGCAGTACTTC.

V and J are TRBV28 and TRBJ2-1, with TRBD1 matching 8 bases. V lost 8 bases and J lost 8; bases outside the gene matches: 2. Germline V gives CDR1 MDHEN, CDR2 SYDVKM. The CDR3 covers 11 residues. CDR3 coding DNA: TGTGCCAGCGAACAGGGGGATGAGCAGTTCTTC. Translating it yields CASEQGDEQFF.

The CDR3 region has the DNA TGTGCCAGCAGCTTACACAGTGGGCGCGGCTACACCTTC. Its protein product is CASSLHSGRGYTF. The V call is TRBV3-1 (or the pseudogene TRBV3-2), the J call TRBJ1-2; no clear D gene. Germline V CDR1 and CDR2: LGHDT, YNNKEL (reference sequence). This CDR3 comprises 13 residues. The ends were cut back, 5 bases at V and 8 bases at J, with 15 bases in the middle.

The chain has TRBV12-5 and TRBJ2-3; D perhaps matches TRBD2 (5 bases). The CDR3 is made up of 15 amino acids. Germline V gene lookup returns CDR1 LGHNT and CDR2 FRNRAP. The V end lost 1 base, the J end lost 4 bases, and 12 bases lay between the germline ends. DNA for the CDR3: TGTGCTAGTGGTTTGGAGCTAGGAGGCGCAGATACGCAGTATTTT. The encoded protein is CASGLELGGADTQYF. Looking up the rest from reference TRBV12-5 and TRBJ2-3 gives the full variable domain: DARVTQTPRHKVTEMGQEVTMRCQPILGHNTVFWYRQTMMQGLELLAYFRNRAPLDDSGMPKDRFSAEMPDATLATLKIQPSEPRDSAVYFCASGLELGGADTQYFGPGTRLTVL.

The chain carries TRBV5-5 and TRBJ2-7, with no clear D. The V and J ends lost 3 bases and 2 bases respectively, with 9 bases between them. CDR3 size: 13 residues. Germline lookup yields CDR1 SGHKS and CDR2 YYEKEE (reference sequence). DNA for the CDR3: TGTGCCAGCAGCTCCTATGACACCTACGAGCAGTACTTC. It codes for CASSSYDTYEQYF.

CDR3 coding DNA: TGTGCCAGCAGTACCGGGACAGGGAGGGGAGGCTACACCTTC. The encoded protein is CASSTGTGRGGYTF. This chain links TRBV6-5 with TRBJ1-2; 9 positions match TRBD1. The CDR3 is made up of 14 amino acids. V shed 5 bases, J shed 8 bases, and the junction held 9 bases outside the gene matches. Germline loops: CDR1 MNHEY, CDR2 SVGAGI.

This chain uses TRBV5-1 with TRBJ2-1, with a possible D match to TRBD2 (6 bases). Germline V gives CDR1 SGHRS, CDR2 YFSETQ. The CDR3 has 16 residues. Trimming removed 4 bases at V and 3 bases at J, with 17 bases between. CDR3 sequence: CASSPDGQGLYNEQFF. CDR3 DNA: TGCGCCAGCAGCCCGGACGGCCAGGGACTCTACAATGAGCAGTTCTTC.

The V gene is TRBV28, the J gene TRBJ1-6, with a possible D match to TRBD1 (5 bases). The CDR3 length is 17 residues. V lost 5 bases to trimming and J lost 7 bases, with 21 bases between them. CDR1 and CDR2 from the germline V gene are MDHEN and SYDVKM. CDR3 amino acids: CASSAHDSSGWNSPLHF. CDR3 DNA sequence: TGTGCCAGCAGTGCTCACGATAGTTCAGGGTGGAATTCACCCCTCCACTTT.

J is TRBJ1-6 and V is TRBV6-5; D uncertain. Germline values: CDR1 MNHEY, CDR2 SVGAGI. Deletions cut 2 bases from V and 0 bases from J, with 8 bases between. This CDR3 spans 16 amino acids. The CDR3: CASSYQSSSYNSPLHF. CDR3 sequence (DNA): TGTGCCAGCAGTTACCAATCGAGCTCCTATAATTCACCCCTCCACTTT.

The gene calls are TRBV6-4 and TRBJ1-1; D possibly corresponds to TRBD1 (5 bases). Per the germline V gene, CDR1 is MRHNA and CDR2 is SNTAGT. Trimming pared 3 bases from V and 2 bases from J, leaving 7 bases between. The CDR3 extends over 13 amino acids. Here the CDR3 reads CASSEGRNTEAFF. In nucleotides, the CDR3 is TGTGCCAGCAGTGAGGGGCGCAACACTGAAGCTTTCTTT.

The V gene is TRBV7-9, the J gene TRBJ1-5; D is unresolved. V was cut by 5 bases and J by 6 bases, with 8 bases left in between. The CDR3 totals 12 residues. Germline CDR1 and CDR2: SEHNR and FQNEAQ (reference sequence). This CDR3 is CASSEVGQPQHF. CDR3 nucleotides: TGTGCCAGCAGCGAGGTGGGTCAGCCCCAGCATTTT.

V and J are TRBV5-1 and TRBJ2-6, with D unresolved. Germline V gives CDR1 SGHRS, CDR2 YFSETQ. The length of the CDR3 is 15 residues. Trimming took off 7 bases at V and 2 bases at J, with 13 bases between the two ends. The CDR3 region has the DNA TGCGCCAGCTTGAGCCCGGGTGCTGGGGCCAACGTCCTGACTTTC. Amino acids: CASLSPGAGANVLTF.

The chain combines TRBV12-3 or TRBV12-4 with TRBJ1-2; possibly TRBD1 for D (6 bases). There are 13 residues in the CDR3. The DNA for the CDR3 is TGTGCTACGCGGGGGGCCATTAACTATGGCTACACCTTC. Protein sequence: CATRGAINYGYTF.

V is TRBV24-1 and J is TRBJ1-5, with 8 bases that match TRBD1. Germline CDR1 KGHDR, CDR2 SFDVKD. With 4 bases clipped from V and 2 bases from J, the junction kept 3 bases outside the gene matches. The CDR3 runs 15 residues. CDR3 protein: CATSDRGQGNQPQHF. In nucleotides, the CDR3 is TGTGCCACCAGTGACCGGGGACAGGGCAATCAGCCCCAGCATTTT.

J is TRBJ2-1 and V is TRBV10-2, with 10 nucleotides matching TRBD1. Germline CDR1 WSHSY, CDR2 SAAADI. The CDR3 is made up of 15 amino acids. The ends lost 7 bases at V and 3 bases at J; junction bases unmatched: 6. DNA for the CDR3: TGCGCCAGCAACTGGGACAGGGGATACTACAATGAGCAGTTCTTC. Translating gives CASNWDRGYYNEQFF.

This clone has a handful of counts. The gene calls are TRBV30 and TRBJ1-1; 7 nucleotides agree with TRBD1. Losses at the gene ends were 0 bases for V and 8 bases for J; bases not matched to a gene: 6. The CDR3 spans 13 residues. CDR1 is GTSNPN and CDR2 is SVGIG in the germline V gene (reference sequence). CDR3 loop: CAWSVPGDSEAFF. The CDR3, as DNA: TGTGCCTGGAGTGTACCGGGGGACAGCGAAGCTTTCTTT. The whole variable domain, filled in from reference TRBV30 and TRBJ1-1, reads SQTIHQWPATLVQPVGSPLSLECTVEGTSNPNLYWYRQAAGRGLQLLFYSVGIGQISSEVPQNLSASRPQDRQFILSSKKLLLSDSGFYLCAWSVPGDSEAFFGQGTRLTVV.